The next 8 T cell receptor beta chains were all read from a single sample in a study of blood T cell repertoires in COVID-19. TCRdb's copy holds only in-frame clones and misses some; the assay was immunoSEQ multiplex PCR. The sample gives fewer than 350,000 clones, about 90% of which show up once; about 2.2% is in the top ten. Source material: peripheral blood. The source is a woman aged 30 to 39 who had recovered from COVID-19.

The CDR3, as DNA: TGTGCCAGCAGCAAAGGGGGGGACAGGACTAACACCGGGGAGCTGTTTTTT. Encoded protein: CASSKGGDRTNTGELFF. The chain couples TRBV21-1 to TRBJ2-2; the table gives TRBD1 as D, unverified against the DNA. TRBV21-1 is listed as a pseudogene. The CDR3 spans 17 residues.

The rearrangement uses TRBV12-3 or TRBV12-4 and TRBJ2-1; TRBD2 matches 7 bases. Trimming took 5 bases from V and 6 from J; bases not matched to a gene: 4. This CDR3 is 13 amino acids long. CDR3 in DNA: TGTGCCAGCAGTCACACTAGCGTCAATGAGCAGTTCTTC. Residues: CASSHTSVNEQFF.

The chain carries TRBV5-6 and TRBJ1-2; no definite D call. CDR1 SGHDT and CDR2 YYEEEE come from the germline V gene. The CDR3 has 16 amino acids. Trimming shortened V by 2 bases and J by 4 bases, and 18 bases separated the two germline ends. The CDR3 DNA reads as TGTGCCAGCAGCTTTATCAGAGGTCAGACTATCTATGGCTACACCTTC. This translates into CASSFIRGQTIYGYTF.

The chain joins TRBV7-6 to TRBJ2-7, with 7 bases fitting TRBD2. The ends lost 3 bases at V and 4 bases at J; junction bases unmatched: 6. In germline, CDR1 is SGHVS, CDR2 FNYEAQ. This CDR3 spans 14 amino acids. The CDR3 loop reads CASSFAGEVYEQYF. The CDR3 region has the DNA TGTGCCAGCAGCTTCGCGGGGGAGGTTTACGAGCAGTACTTC. Full variable domain (missing parts from reference TRBV7-6 and TRBJ2-7): GAGVSQSPRYKVTKRGQDVALRCDPISGHVSLYWYRQALGQGPEFLTYFNYEAQQDKSGLPNDRFSAERPEGSISTLTIQRTEQRDSAMYRCASSFAGEVYEQYFGPGTRLTVT.

V is TRBV6-5 and J is TRBJ1-2; D is possibly TRBD1 (5 bases). Germline values: CDR1 MNHEY, CDR2 SVGAGI. The CDR3 totals 15 residues. V was pared by 0 bases and J by 8 bases, with 16 bases between. For the CDR3, the DNA is TGTGCCAGCAGTTACTCCCTAAACAGGTTAGGCGGCTACACCTTC. Amino acid sequence: CASSYSLNRLGGYTF.

The rearrangement uses TRBV12-3 or TRBV12-4 and TRBJ2-5; D might be TRBD2 (5 bases). V gave up 6 bases and J gave up 4 bases, with 9 bases separating them. The CDR3 runs to 12 residues. This CDR3 reads CASRGSRETQYF. CDR3 coding DNA: TGTGCCAGCAGAGGGAGCCGAGAGACCCAGTACTTC.

This chain links TRBV5-6 with TRBJ2-1; the match to TRBD2 covers 14 bases. Germline CDR1 is SGHDT and CDR2 is YYEEEE. CDR3 length: 15 amino acids. V was pared by 2 bases and J by 6 bases, with 1 base of the junction left unmatched. The CDR3 nucleotides read TGTGCCAGCAGCTTCGGGACTAGCGGGAGCAATGAGCAGTTCTTC. It codes for CASSFGTSGSNEQFF.

The genes are TRBV5-1 and TRBJ1-3; 8 positions agree with TRBD1. The germline V gene encodes CDR1 SGHRS and CDR2 YFSETQ. The CDR3 runs 15 residues. After removal of 4 bases from V and 6 bases from J, the junction contained 9 bases not matched to a gene. The chain's CDR3 is CASSPEQGVENTIYF. Here the CDR3 DNA reads TGCGCCAGCAGCCCCGAACAGGGGGTGGAAAACACCATATATTTT.